The present entry profiles one T cell receptor (beta chain) with its context. Antigen: not known. The V end was cut by 8 bases, the J end by 11 bases, with 21 bases between. This CDR3 has 14 amino acids. CDR1 and CDR2 (germline): MNHEY, SMNVEV (reference sequence). Sequencing was performed with immunoSEQ multiplex PCR; in TCRdb, only in-frame clones are kept and a portion is missing. The sample lists approximately 20,000 clones; about 88% were seen once. This entry comes from a study of OX40 agonist ivuxolimab in advanced cancers. Findings of the study overall: In CD8+ T cells, expanded clones were on average more numerous than in CD4+. Within 6 weeks, CD4+ and CD8+ blood T cells expanded clonally at 0.1 to 3.0 mg/kg. Patients who responded partially at 0.1-3.0 mg/kg showed clonal expansion ranking among the lowest.

The J gene is TRBJ1-4, the V gene TRBV27; maybe TRBD1 (6 bases). This sequence was found in an adult with an advanced solid tumor such as melanoma, head and neck, liver or kidney cancer. Sequenced here: CD4+ or CD8+ T cells sorted from blood, sampled in a trial of the OX40 agonist ivuxolimab. As DNA, the CDR3 is TGTGCCAGCGCCTCAAGTTTACAGGGAGGGAAACTGTTTTTT. Encoded protein: CASASSLQGGKLFF.